A single sample gave rise to the 8 T cell receptor beta chains below, sequenced in a study of T cell responses to AZD1222 COVID-19 vaccine. The assay was immunoSEQ multiplex PCR, and TCRdb's table has in-frame clones only and misses some. Found here are 150,000 to 180,000 clones, 90% of them singletons; the top ten hold approximately 1.4%. The material was peripheral blood, obtained 28 days after the second AZD1222 dose. Every receptor here comes from an adult who received the AZD1222 COVID-19 vaccine.

The chain couples TRBV20-1 to TRBJ1-2, with D uncertain. CDR1 is DFQATT, CDR2 SNEGSKA, per germline (reference sequence). The CDR3 runs to 15 residues. The V gene lost 3 bases and the J gene lost 10 bases, with 24 bases spanning the gap. The CDR3 nucleotides are TGCAGTGCTAGTGCCCGCGAAGCCCTCGGGTCATACTACACCTTC. Amino acid sequence: CSASAREALGSYYTF.

This chain connects TRBV14 to TRBJ2-5; 15 bases fit TRBD2. The CDR3 loop spans 17 amino acids. The junction had 8 bases not matched to a gene; V was cut back by 4 bases and J by 5 bases. Germline V CDR1 and CDR2: SGHDN, FVKESK. The CDR3 nucleotides are TGTGCCAGCAGCCGATGGACTAGCGGGGGGGCTTGGGAGACCCAGTACTTC. Protein sequence: CASSRWTSGGAWETQYF.

The J gene is TRBJ1-3, the V gene TRBV9; D perhaps matches TRBD1 (5 bases). V was pared by 0 bases and J by 2 bases, with 9 bases between. CDR3 length equals 15 residues. Germline V gives CDR1 SGDLS, CDR2 YYNGEE. The CDR3 spells CASSVAGLTGNTIYF. CDR3 nucleotides: TGTGCCAGCAGCGTAGCAGGGCTGACTGGAAACACCATATATTTT. Based on the CDR3 plus reference TRBV9 and TRBJ1-3, the full variable domain is DSGVTQTPKHLITATGQRVTLRCSPRSGDLSVYWYQQSLDQGLQFLIQYYNGEERAKGNILERFSAQQFPDLHSELNLSSLELGDSALYFCASSVAGLTGNTIYFGEGSWLTVV.

Here the CDR3 reads CATSPPAWAMKSYEQYF. DNA for the CDR3: TGTGCCACCAGCCCCCCAGCTTGGGCCATGAAGTCCTACGAGCAGTACTTC. The J gene is TRBJ2-7, the V gene TRBV15; D is unresolved. The germline gives CDR1 LNHNV, CDR2 YYDKDF (reference sequence). V was shortened by 5 bases and J by 1 base, with 21 bases between the two germline ends. The CDR3 loop spans 17 amino acids.

This clone was recorded only once. The chain combines TRBV6-5 with TRBJ1-5, with D hard to call. Trimming stripped 6 bases from V and 0 bases from J, with 12 bases between. This CDR3 region has 15 residues. The germline V gene has CDR1 MNHEY and CDR2 SVGAGI. Written as DNA, the CDR3 is TGTGCCAGCAGCCGACGGGCATATAGCAATCAGCCCCAGCATTTT. Translated, it gives CASSRRAYSNQPQHF.

The chain recombines TRBV7-9 with TRBJ2-7, with 9 bases identical to TRBD1. Trimming cost V 5 bases and J 2 bases; bases outside gene matches: 10. CDR3 size: 16 residues. Per the germline V gene, CDR1 is SEHNR and CDR2 is FQNEAQ (reference sequence). CDR3 nucleotides: TGTGCCAGCAGCCTGGGACAGGGACTAATTACCTACGAGCAGTACTTC. Its protein product is CASSLGQGLITYEQYF.

The V gene is TRBV5-5, the J gene TRBJ2-2; TRBD2 agrees at 13 bases. Unmatched junction bases numbered 13, after V lost 1 base and J lost 4 bases. Germline V gives CDR1 SGHKS, CDR2 YYEKEE (reference sequence). The CDR3 runs 20 residues. The CDR3 loop is CASSLRSGLAGVGRTGELFF. The CDR3 DNA reads as TGTGCCAGCAGCTTGCGCTCTGGACTAGCGGGAGTGGGTCGCACCGGGGAGCTGTTTTTT.

This chain connects TRBV7-9 to TRBJ1-4; D gene ambiguous. The ends were cut back, 11 bases at V and 4 bases at J, with 14 bases in the middle. Germline V gene data show CDR1 as SEHNR and CDR2 as FQNEAQ (reference sequence). This CDR3 comprises 13 residues. The CDR3 reads CAGRTLGNEKLFF. The CDR3 DNA is TGTGCCGGTCGGACGCTGGGTAATGAAAAACTGTTTTTT.